This T cell receptor (beta chain) was captured in a study of T cell responses to AZD1222 COVID-19 vaccine. The method was immunoSEQ multiplex PCR; TCRdb's version includes in-frame clones alone and lacks a portion of them. The sample records roughly 200,000 clones, 90% to 95% being singletons. Germline V gene lookup returns CDR1 SGHTA and CDR2 FQGNSA. V lost 7 bases to trimming and J lost 4 bases; unmatched junction nucleotides: 8. This CDR3 has 15 residues. This rearrangement joins TRBV7-2 to TRBJ2-2; 8 nucleotides align to TRBD1. The material was peripheral blood, obtained on day 0 of MenACWY control vaccination. The TCR was taken from an adult in good health. Here the CDR3 reads CASTSDRVGTGELFF. The CDR3 coding sequence is TGTGCCAGCACCTCGGACAGGGTGGGCACCGGGGAGCTGTTTTTT.